These 6 T cell receptor beta chains were sequenced from one sample in a study of T cells in Graves' hyperthyroidism and ophthalmopathy. RNA transcripts served as the template for amplifying TCR beta CDR3 regions. The HTBI primer set served for first-round RT-PCR of the TCR CDR3. TCRdb passed the multiplex PCR reads through MiXCR, listing each CDR3 protein once. The sample carries some 300,000 distinct CDR3 sequences, approximately 18% recorded once. Sequenced input: blood. These receptors originate from a man aged 45-65 years with Graves' ophthalmopathy.

This clonotype appeared many times. This chain connects TRBV10-3 to TRBJ2-5, with D perhaps matching TRBD1 (6 bases). This CDR3 is 14 amino acids long. The germline V gene encodes CDR1 ENHRY and CDR2 SYGVKD. Trimming stripped 3 bases from V and 2 bases from J, with 10 bases between. The CDR3 DNA follows: TGTGCCATCAGTGAAAACAGGGCTCAAGAGACCCAGTACTTC. Its protein is CAISENRAQETQYF.

With respect to this clonotype: This may arise from a read error, as a much more abundant clone is one base away. V usage is TRBV3-1 and J usage is TRBJ2-5, with 7 bases matching TRBD1. The CDR3 totals 14 residues. The germline V gene encodes CDR1 LGHDT and CDR2 YNNKEL (reference sequence). The CDR3 sequence is CASSQRQGQGTQYF. CDR3 bases: TGTGCCAGCAGCCAGAGACAGGGCCAAGGGACCCAGTACTTC.

Many counts were recorded for this clonotype. The chain joins TRBV28 to TRBJ2-5; 7 bases are a match to TRBD1. V was clipped by 6 bases and J by 5 bases; unmatched bases: 6. The CDR3 has 13 amino acids. Germline CDR1 and CDR2: MDHEN and SYDVKM. Here the CDR3 reads CASSAPGQETQYF. CDR3 coding DNA: TGTGCCAGCAGCGCTCCGGGACAGGAGACCCAGTACTTC.

The chain has TRBV27 and TRBJ1-2, with a weak D call TRBD1 (5 bases). Germline values: CDR1 MNHEY, CDR2 SMNVEV (reference sequence). The CDR3 has 13 residues. V was shortened by 4 bases and J by 8 bases, with 14 bases between the two germline ends. The CDR3 is CASSSLLGVGYTF. CDR3 nucleotide sequence: TGTGCCAGCAGTTCCCTGTTAGGGGTGGGCTACACCTTC.

This clonotype came up many times. This rearrangement joins TRBV10-3 to TRBJ2-5, with 11 nucleotides matching TRBD2. This CDR3 contains 15 residues. Germline CDR1 reads ENHRY; CDR2 reads SYGVKD. The V and J ends lost 6 bases and 2 bases, in that order; junction bases with no gene match: 5. The CDR3 protein is CAIRGTSGEQETQYF. For the CDR3, the DNA is TGTGCCATCAGGGGGACTAGCGGAGAACAAGAGACCCAGTACTTC.

This sequence joins TRBV4-1 and TRBJ2-5; D ambiguous. Trimming stripped 1 base from V and 5 bases from J, with 17 bases between. This CDR3 is built from 16 residues. Germline-derived CDR1 and CDR2 are MGHRA and YSYEKL. The CDR3 coding sequence is TGCGCCAGCAGCCAAGGAGACGCCCCTTATACGGAGACCCAGTACTTC. As protein: CASSQGDAPYTETQYF.